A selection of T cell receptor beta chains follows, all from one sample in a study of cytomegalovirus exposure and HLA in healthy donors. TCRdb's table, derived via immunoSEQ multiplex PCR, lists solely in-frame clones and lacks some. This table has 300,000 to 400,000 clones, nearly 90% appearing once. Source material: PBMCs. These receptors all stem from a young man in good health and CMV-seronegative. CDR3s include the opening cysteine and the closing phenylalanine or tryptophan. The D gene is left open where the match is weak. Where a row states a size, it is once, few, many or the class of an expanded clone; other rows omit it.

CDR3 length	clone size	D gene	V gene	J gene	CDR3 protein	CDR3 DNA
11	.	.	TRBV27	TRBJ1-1	CASVGSLEAFF	TGTGCCAGCGTGGGCAGCCTTGAAGCTTTCTTT
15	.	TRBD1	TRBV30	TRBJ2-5	CAWNPTGQYTKAQYF	TGTGCCTGGAACCCCACGGGACAGTATACAAAGGCCCAGTACTTC
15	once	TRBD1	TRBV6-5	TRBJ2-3	CASSYGGQGADTQYF	TGTGCCAGCAGTTACGGGGGACAGGGGGCGGATACGCAGTATTTT
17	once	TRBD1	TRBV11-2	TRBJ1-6	CASSPKGQGSYNSPLHF	TGTGCCAGCAGCCCAAAAGGACAGGGCTCCTATAATTCACCCCTCCACTTT
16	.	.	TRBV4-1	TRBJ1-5	CASSQDRSPGGQPQHF	TGCGCCAGCAGCCAAGATAGGAGCCCCGGGGGTCAGCCCCAGCATTTT
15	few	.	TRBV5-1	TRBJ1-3	CASSPGPQGGNTIYF	TGCGCCAGCAGTCCAGGCCCTCAGGGCGGAAACACCATATATTTT
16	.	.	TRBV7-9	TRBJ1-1	CASRFRGHNMNTEAFF	TGTGCCAGCCGGTTCAGGGGACACAACATGAACACTGAAGCTTTCTTT
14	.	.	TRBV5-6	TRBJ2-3	CASSLGLQPDTQYF	TGTGCCAGCAGCTTGGGTCTACAGCCAGATACGCAGTATTTT
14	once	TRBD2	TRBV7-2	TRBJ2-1	CASIPGAGRDEQFF	TGTGCCAGCATCCCCGGGGCAGGGAGGGATGAGCAGTTCTTC
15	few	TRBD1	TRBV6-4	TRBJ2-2	CASSDGTDNTGELFF	TGTGCCAGCAGTGACGGGACAGACAACACCGGGGAGCTGTTTTTT
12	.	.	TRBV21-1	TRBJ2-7	CASSKEPYEQYF	TGTGCCAGCAGCAAAGAGCCCTACGAGCAGTACTTC
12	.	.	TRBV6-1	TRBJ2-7	CASSERDYEQYF	TGTGCCAGCAGTGAACGGGACTACGAGCAGTACTTC
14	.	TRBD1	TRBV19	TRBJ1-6	CASKLAGGNSPLHF	TGTGCCAGTAAATTAGCAGGGGGTAATTCACCCCTCCACTTT
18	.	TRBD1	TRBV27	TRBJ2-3	CASSWDSPKATSTDTQYF	TGTGCCAGCAGTTGGGACAGCCCCAAGGCGACTAGCACAGATACGCAGTATTTT
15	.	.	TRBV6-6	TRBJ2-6	CASSYSGGGANVLTF	TGTGCCAGCAGTTACTCTGGAGGGGGGGCCAACGTCCTGACTTTC
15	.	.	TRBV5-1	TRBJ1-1	CASSLAGVWGTEAFF	TGCGCCAGCAGCTTGGCAGGGGTCTGGGGCACTGAAGCTTTCTTT
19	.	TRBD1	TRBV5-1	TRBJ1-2	CASSVGAGTGRGNNYGYTF	TGCGCCAGCAGCGTGGGCGCCGGGACAGGGAGGGGAAATAACTATGGCTACACCTTC
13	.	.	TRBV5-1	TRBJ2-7	CASRRDSYYEQYF	TGCGCCAGCCGTAGGGACTCATACTACGAGCAGTACTTC